One and the same sample provided the 29 T cell receptor beta chains below, sequenced in a study of blood T cell repertoires in COVID-19. Profiling relied on immunoSEQ multiplex PCR, and the TCRdb table lists in-frame clones only, not all of them. There are over 250,000 clones in the sample; approximately 83% occur only once, and roughly 9.6% lies in the top ten. The material sequenced was peripheral blood. Every receptor here comes from a woman aged 70 to 79 with acute or convalescent COVID-19.

This chain uses TRBV5-4 with TRBJ2-7; D is perhaps TRBD1 (5 bases). CDR3 length equals 14 residues. Deletions cut 0 bases from V and 3 bases from J, with 10 bases between. CDR1 and CDR2 (germline): SGHNT, YYREEE (reference sequence). CDR3 sequence (DNA): TGTGCCAGCAGCTTGGGTACGGACAACTACGAGCAGTACTTC. It specifies CASSLGTDNYEQYF.

The chain uses TRBV23-1 and TRBJ2-7; D unclear. TRBV23-1 is an open reading frame, and its role is uncertain. CDR3 size: 17 residues. Trimming shortened V by 2 bases and J by 3 bases, and 20 bases separated the two germline ends. CDR3 region: CASSQGLTPYYHYEQYF. CDR3 sequence (DNA): TGCGCCAGCAGTCAAGGGTTGACCCCATACTACCACTACGAGCAGTACTTC.

In nucleotides, the CDR3 is TGTGCCAGTAGAAGGACAGGAAGAGAGACCCAGTACTTC. Its protein product is CASRRTGRETQYF. V usage is TRBV2 and J usage is TRBJ2-5; TRBD1 aligns across 7 bases. There are 13 residues in the CDR3. Germline CDR1 and CDR2: SNHLY and FYNNEI. With V trimmed by 9 bases and J by 4 bases, 8 bases remained unmatched.

This chain links TRBV5-5 with TRBJ1-3; TRBD1 agrees at 11 bases. Germline CDR1 reads SGHKS; CDR2 reads YYEKEE (reference sequence). CDR3 length equals 16 residues. V dropped 0 bases and J dropped 4; count of bases not matched to a gene: 3. The CDR3 reads CASSLAGQGVGNTIYF. CDR3 nucleotides: TGTGCCAGCAGCTTGGCGGGACAGGGGGTCGGAAACACCATATATTTT.

The chain links TRBV29-1 to TRBJ2-1, with TRBD1 matching 10 bases. There are 12 residues in the CDR3. The germline V gene encodes CDR1 SQVTM and CDR2 ANQGSEA. Losses at the gene ends were 7 bases for V and 8 bases for J; bases not matched to a gene: 5. The CDR3 spells CSADRGIDEQFF. The DNA of the CDR3 is TGCAGCGCGGACAGGGGGATTGATGAGCAGTTCTTC.

The chain combines TRBV7-2 with TRBJ1-5, with a tentative D call TRBD1 (5 bases). V dropped 2 bases and J dropped 6 bases, with 8 bases sitting between them. Per germline, CDR1 SGHTA and CDR2 FQGNSA. The CDR3 covers 13 residues. The CDR3 DNA follows: TGTGCCAGCAGCTTACTCCAGGGTCAGCCCCAGCATTTT. Protein product: CASSLLQGQPQHF.

The CDR3 DNA reads TGTGCCAGTAGTACCGACCCAGGGCGAGGCTACACCTTC. It yields the protein CASSTDPGRGYTF. The chain links TRBV19 to TRBJ1-2, with a possible D match to TRBD1 (5 bases). CDR3 length: 13 amino acids. V dropped 4 bases and J dropped 8 bases, with 14 bases sitting between them. Looked up from germline, CDR1 is LNHDA and CDR2 is SQIVND (reference sequence).

This clone was observed a single time. The genes are TRBV5-6 and TRBJ1-6, with 9 bases aligning to TRBD1. CDR3 length equals 15 residues. Unmatched junction bases numbered 8, after V lost 4 bases and J lost 9 bases. The germline gives CDR1 SGHDT, CDR2 YYEEEE. The CDR3 spells CASSTLPGQGSPLHF. The DNA for the CDR3 is TGTGCCAGCAGCACTCTCCCGGGACAGGGTTCACCCCTCCACTTT.

The rearrangement links TRBV3-1 (or the pseudogene TRBV3-2) to TRBJ1-1, with a possible D match to TRBD1 (5 bases). The germline V gene has CDR1 LGHDT and CDR2 YNNKEL (reference sequence). The germline V and J ends were trimmed by 4 bases and 7 bases, with 16 bases remaining between them. This CDR3 region has 14 residues. The CDR3 sequence is CASSLLGLGGEAFF. In DNA form, the CDR3 reads TGTGCCAGCAGCCTCCTAGGCCTCGGGGGTGAAGCTTTCTTT.

The chain has TRBV2 and TRBJ1-1; the match to TRBD1 covers 8 bases. There are 14 residues in the CDR3. V dropped 3 bases and J dropped 3; count of bases not matched to a gene: 3. Per the germline V gene, CDR1 is SNHLY and CDR2 is FYNNEI. This chain's CDR3 is CASSEGRGHTEAFF. DNA for the CDR3: TGTGCCAGCAGTGAGGGCAGGGGGCACACTGAAGCTTTCTTT. Full variable domain (rest looked up from reference TRBV2 and TRBJ1-1): EPEVTQTPSHQVTQMGQEVILRCVPISNHLYFYWYRQILGQKVEFLVSFYNNEISEKSEIFDDQFSVERPDGSNFTLKIRSTKLEDSAMYFCASSEGRGHTEAFFGQGTRLTVV.

The count of this clone is one. This chain joins TRBV12-3 or TRBV12-4 and TRBJ1-4; D is possibly TRBD1 (6 bases). This CDR3 contains 13 residues. Trimming removed 6 bases at V and 8 bases at J, with 13 bases between. CDR3 sequence: CASSPQGNEKLFF. The CDR3, as DNA: TGTGCCAGCAGCCCTCAGGGGAACGAAAAACTGTTTTTT.

The chain is built from TRBV30 and TRBJ1-3; D is uncertain. There are 14 residues in the CDR3. Trimming removed 1 base from V and 7 bases from J, with 14 bases in between. Germline V gene data show CDR1 as GTSNPN and CDR2 as SVGIG (reference sequence). CDR3 sequence reads: CAWSGPKRGNTIYF. DNA for the CDR3: TGTGCCTGGAGTGGGCCGAAGCGCGGGAACACCATATATTTT. The whole variable domain, filled in from reference TRBV30 and TRBJ1-3, reads SQTIHQWPATLVQPVGSPLSLECTVEGTSNPNLYWYRQAAGRGLQLLFYSVGIGQISSEVPQNLSASRPQDRQFILSSKKLLLSDSGFYLCAWSGPKRGNTIYFGEGSWLTVV.

The chain has TRBV7-2 and TRBJ2-7; D unclear. The CDR3 runs 16 residues. CDR1 and CDR2 (germline): SGHTA, FQGNSA. V lost 0 bases to trimming and J lost 1 base, with 13 bases between them. The CDR3 spells CASSLASYAASYEQYF. As DNA, the CDR3 is TGTGCCAGCAGCTTAGCCTCTTATGCGGCTTCCTACGAGCAGTACTTC.

J is TRBJ2-1 and V is TRBV6-2 or TRBV6-3; D call uncertain. Looked up from germline, CDR1 is MNHEY and CDR2 is SVGEGT. This CDR3 spans 13 amino acids. Between the trimmed V and J ends, which lost 0 bases and 10 bases, there was a span of 10 bases. This CDR3 reads CASSYSTPSEQFF. CDR3 in DNA: TGTGCCAGCAGTTACTCGACTCCATCCGAGCAGTTCTTC.

The chain couples TRBV5-1 to TRBJ2-1; 12 bases line up with TRBD2. Germline V gene data show CDR1 as SGHRS and CDR2 as YFSETQ. CDR3 length: 13 residues. Losses at the gene ends were 9 bases for V and 6 bases for J; bases not matched to a gene: 4. Here the CDR3 DNA reads TGCGCCAATACTAGCGGGGGGTTCAATGAGCAGTTCTTC. Encoded protein: CANTSGGFNEQFF.

The V and J genes are TRBV18 and TRBJ1-5; 7 bases map to TRBD1. CDR3 size: 14 residues. Per germline, CDR1 KGHSH and CDR2 LQKENI. J lost 3 bases, V lost 4 bases, and 3 bases had no gene match. The CDR3 is CASSRGQYNQPQHF. In DNA, the CDR3 is TGTGCCAGCTCACGGGGACAGTACAATCAGCCCCAGCATTTT.

V and J are TRBV5-5 and TRBJ2-5; 8 bases line up with TRBD2. Germline CDR1 SGHKS, CDR2 YYEKEE (reference sequence). With V trimmed by 4 bases and J by 5 bases, 10 bases remained unmatched. CDR3 size: 15 residues. CDR3 DNA: TGTGCCAGCAGCCTCGCCCCCTCGGGAGGGGAGACCCAGTACTTC. This codes for CASSLAPSGGETQYF.

This clone was detected only once. The V and J genes are TRBV5-1 and TRBJ2-3; 9 positions match TRBD1. The V segment lost 4 bases and the J segment 6 bases; nucleotides outside the gene matches: 12. Germline CDR1 is SGHRS and CDR2 is YFSETQ. This CDR3 comprises 16 residues. DNA of the CDR3: TGCGCCAGCAGCCTCACCCGAGGACAGGGGACGGATACGCAGTATTTT. It encodes CASSLTRGQGTDTQYF.

The sample holds a few counts of this clone. The sample contains more than one DNA sequence encoding this CDR3. The CDR3 sequence is CASSYSRENTEAFF. CDR3 DNA: TGTGCCAGCAGTTACTCGCGGGAGAACACTGAAGCTTTCTTT. This chain joins TRBV6-5 and TRBJ1-1; D gene uncertain. With 0 bases removed from V and 1 base from J, the gap between germline ends came to 6 bases. Per the germline V gene, CDR1 is MNHEY and CDR2 is SVGAGI. The CDR3 totals 14 residues.

The genes are TRBV4-1 and TRBJ2-7; D ambiguous. The germline V gene has CDR1 MGHRA and CDR2 YSYEKL. The V end was cut by 4 bases, the J end by 9 bases, with 16 bases between. This CDR3 spans 13 amino acids. The CDR3 DNA reads TGCGCCAGCAGCCCGTTTTCGCGATCCACGCAGTACTTC. It translates to CASSPFSRSTQYF.

The chain has TRBV29-1 and TRBJ2-7, with TRBD2 as a possible D gene (7 bases). Germline V lookup: CDR1 SQVTM, CDR2 ANQGSEA. The length of the CDR3 is 16 residues. V dropped 7 bases and J dropped 2 bases, with 24 bases sitting between them. DNA for the CDR3: TGCAGCGCCGGGGGGCCATCTAGCGCGGCTCCCTACGAGCAGTACTTC. Amino acid sequence: CSAGGPSSAAPYEQYF.

The chain links TRBV9 to TRBJ2-1; perhaps TRBD1 as D (5 bases). The CDR3 loop spans 14 amino acids. Germline V gene sequence: CDR1 SGDLS, CDR2 YYNGEE. Between the trimmed V and J ends, which lost 0 bases and 1 base, there was a span of 5 bases. The CDR3 sequence: CASSVAGSYNEQFF. CDR3 DNA: TGTGCCAGCAGCGTAGCAGGGTCCTACAATGAGCAGTTCTTC.

The V and J genes are TRBV5-4 and TRBJ2-3; TRBD2 agrees at 10 bases. CDR1 is SGHNT and CDR2 is YYREEE in the germline V gene (reference sequence). With V trimmed by 1 base and J by 3 bases, 11 bases remained unmatched. The CDR3 length is 18 residues. For the CDR3, the DNA is TGTGCCAGCAGCTTGTCCAGCGGGGGGGCTTTCAGGACAGATACGCAGTATTTT. Residues: CASSLSSGGAFRTDTQYF.

The CDR3, as DNA: TGTGCCAGCAGTATGAAGGAGGGAGCCTACGAGCAGTACTTC. This encodes CASSMKEGAYEQYF. This rearrangement joins TRBV27 to TRBJ2-7, with a tentative D call TRBD2 (6 bases). Germline CDR1 is MNHEY and CDR2 is SMNVEV (reference sequence). The germline V and J ends were trimmed by 5 bases and 2 bases, with 13 bases remaining between them. CDR3 length: 14 residues.

This sequence joins TRBV6-5 and TRBJ1-1; 7 bases agree with TRBD1. The V gene's germline CDR1 is MNHEY and CDR2 SVGAGI. The CDR3 contains 15 residues. J gave up 1 base and V 6 bases, and 8 bases lay outside the gene matches. The CDR3 bases are TGTGCCAGCAGGAAACCGGGACAGCCGAACACTGAAGCTTTCTTT. This gives the protein CASRKPGQPNTEAFF.

Here the CDR3 reads CASSVGTFEAFF. CDR3 nucleotides: TGTGCCAGCAGCGTCGGGACATTCGAAGCTTTCTTT. V and J are TRBV2 and TRBJ1-1, with D possibly TRBD1 on 6 matching bases. Trimming pared 6 bases from V and 8 bases from J, leaving 13 bases between. CDR1 and CDR2 from the germline V gene are SNHLY and FYNNEI. This CDR3 spans 12 amino acids.

The V gene is TRBV5-1, the J gene TRBJ1-4, with 10 bases lining up with TRBD1. Trimming took 4 bases from V and 6 from J; bases not matched to a gene: 3. The CDR3 runs to 14 residues. The germline CDR1 and CDR2 sequences are SGHRS and YFSETQ. The CDR3 loop reads CASSPGTGDEKLFF. In nucleotides, the CDR3 is TGCGCCAGCAGCCCCGGGACAGGGGATGAAAAACTGTTTTTT.

This sequence joins TRBV7-2 and TRBJ1-2; perhaps TRBD1 as D (5 bases). CDR1 SGHTA and CDR2 FQGNSA come from the germline V gene. Trimming took off 3 bases at V and 8 bases at J, with 10 bases between the two ends. The CDR3 totals 12 residues. The CDR3 sequence is CASSFYGGGYTF. The CDR3 DNA reads as TGTGCCAGCAGCTTTTACGGGGGAGGCTACACCTTC.

The chain employs TRBV5-4 and TRBJ2-3; D is unresolved. The V gene's germline CDR1 is SGHNT and CDR2 YYREEE (reference sequence). The CDR3 is 13 amino acids. V was shortened by 0 bases and J by 3 bases, with 5 bases between the two germline ends. CDR3 coding DNA: TGTGCCAGCAGCTTGGGCCGGACAGATACGCAGTATTTT. It is translated as CASSLGRTDTQYF.